This entry concerns a single T cell receptor beta chain. Its antigen is still unknown. Second-dose intervals near 4 or 12 weeks were combined. The data were obtained in a study of T cell responses to AZD1222 COVID-19 vaccine. Clones were read by immunoSEQ multiplex PCR, and TCRdb kept only the in-frame ones, dropping some. This table holds around 130,000 clones, 80% to 95% found once. Notes on the study in general: It should be noted that donors were predominantly white British and more often female, and clonal diversity was possibly underestimated. Of spike-specific TCRs, nearly half reportedly target regions left unmutated in variants.

CDR3 length: 14 amino acids. Per germline, CDR1 SNHLY and CDR2 FYNNEI. The germline V and J ends were trimmed by 4 bases and 0 bases, with 9 bases remaining between them. The chain couples TRBV2 to TRBJ1-1; D perhaps matches TRBD1 (6 bases). The receptor was isolated from an adult who received the AZD1222 COVID-19 vaccine. Sequences were derived from peripheral blood, sampled 28 days after the second AZD1222 dose. The chain's CDR3 is CASSGDTMNTEAFF. The CDR3 DNA follows: TGTGCCAGCAGTGGGGACACCATGAACACTGAAGCTTTCTTT.